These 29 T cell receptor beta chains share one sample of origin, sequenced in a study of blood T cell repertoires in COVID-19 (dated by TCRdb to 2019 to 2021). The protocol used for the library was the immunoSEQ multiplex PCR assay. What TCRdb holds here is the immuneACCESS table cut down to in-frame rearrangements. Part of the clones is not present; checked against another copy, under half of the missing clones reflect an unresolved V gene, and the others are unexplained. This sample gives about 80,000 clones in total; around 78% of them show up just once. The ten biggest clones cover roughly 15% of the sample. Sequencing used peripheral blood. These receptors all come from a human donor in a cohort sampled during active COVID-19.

This CDR3 is CASSYEGTTGNTIYF. As DNA, the CDR3 is TGTGCCAGCAGTTACGAAGGGACTACTGGAAACACCATATATTTT. The J gene is TRBJ1-3, the V gene TRBV6-5; weak D call: TRBD1 (5 bases). The CDR3 spans 15 residues. The V end lost 2 bases, the J end lost 2 bases, and 10 bases lay between the germline ends. Germline lookup yields CDR1 MNHEY and CDR2 SVGAGI.

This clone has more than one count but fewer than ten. CDR3 sequence reads: CASSASGQYDPYNSPLHF. The CDR3 DNA follows: TGTGCCAGCAGCGCCTCGGGACAGTACGACCCTTATAATTCACCCCTCCACTTT. The chain has TRBV7-6 and TRBJ1-6; TRBD1 matches 7 bases. The germline V gene has CDR1 SGHVS and CDR2 FNYEAQ. The V gene end was trimmed by 5 bases and the J gene end by 4 bases; junction bases not matched to a gene: 14. The CDR3 has 18 amino acids. The full variable domain, with the rest looked up from reference TRBV7-6 and TRBJ1-6, is GAGVSQSPRYKVTKRGQDVALRCDPISGHVSLYWYRQALGQGPEFLTYFNYEAQQDKSGLPNDRFSAERPEGSISTLTIQRTEQRDSAMYRCASSASGQYDPYNSPLHFGNGTRLTVT.

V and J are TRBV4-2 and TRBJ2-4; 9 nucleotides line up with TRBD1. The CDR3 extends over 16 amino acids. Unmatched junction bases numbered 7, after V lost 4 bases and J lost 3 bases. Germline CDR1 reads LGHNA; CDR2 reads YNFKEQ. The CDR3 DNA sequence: TGTGCCAGCAGCCCGGACAGGGGAAAACTCAAAAACATTCAGTACTTC. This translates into CASSPDRGKLKNIQYF.

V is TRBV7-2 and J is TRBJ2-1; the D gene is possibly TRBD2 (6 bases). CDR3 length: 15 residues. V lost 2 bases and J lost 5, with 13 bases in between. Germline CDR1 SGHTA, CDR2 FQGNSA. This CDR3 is CASSLWTTRDNEQFF. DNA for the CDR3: TGTGCCAGCAGCTTATGGACTACGAGGGACAATGAGCAGTTCTTC.

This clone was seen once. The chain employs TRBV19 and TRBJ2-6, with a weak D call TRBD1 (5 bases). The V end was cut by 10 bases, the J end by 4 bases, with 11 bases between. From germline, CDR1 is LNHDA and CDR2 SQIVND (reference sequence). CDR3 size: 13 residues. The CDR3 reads CATTRAGANVLTF. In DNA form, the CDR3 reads TGTGCCACCACCAGGGCAGGGGCCAACGTCCTGACTTTC.

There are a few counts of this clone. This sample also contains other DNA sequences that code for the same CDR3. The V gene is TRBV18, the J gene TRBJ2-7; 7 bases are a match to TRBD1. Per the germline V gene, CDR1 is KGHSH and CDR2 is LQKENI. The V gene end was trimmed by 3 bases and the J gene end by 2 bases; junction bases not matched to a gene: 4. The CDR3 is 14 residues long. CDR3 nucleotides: TGTGCCAGCTCACCCCGACAGGGAACCTACGAGCAGTACGTC. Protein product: CASSPRQGTYEQYV.

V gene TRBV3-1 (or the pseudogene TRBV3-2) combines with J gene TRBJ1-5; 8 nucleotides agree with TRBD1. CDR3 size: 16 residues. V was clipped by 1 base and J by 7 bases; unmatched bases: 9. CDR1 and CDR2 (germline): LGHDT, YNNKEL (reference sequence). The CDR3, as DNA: TGTGCCAGCAGCCAAGGGGAAGGACAGGGCGCCCAGCCCCAGCATTTT. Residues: CASSQGEGQGAQPQHF.

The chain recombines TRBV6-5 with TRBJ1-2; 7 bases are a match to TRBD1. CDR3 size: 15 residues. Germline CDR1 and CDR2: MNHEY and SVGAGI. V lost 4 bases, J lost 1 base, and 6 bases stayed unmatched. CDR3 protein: CASSLLTGHNYGYTF. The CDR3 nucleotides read TGTGCCAGCAGTTTGTTGACAGGGCATAACTATGGCTACACCTTC.

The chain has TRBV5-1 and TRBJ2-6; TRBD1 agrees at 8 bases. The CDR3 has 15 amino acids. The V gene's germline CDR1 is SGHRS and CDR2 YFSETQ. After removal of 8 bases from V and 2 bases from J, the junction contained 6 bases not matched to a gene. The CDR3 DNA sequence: TGCGCCAGGTGGACAGGGCCCCCTGGGGCCAACGTCCTGACTTTC. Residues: CARWTGPPGANVLTF.

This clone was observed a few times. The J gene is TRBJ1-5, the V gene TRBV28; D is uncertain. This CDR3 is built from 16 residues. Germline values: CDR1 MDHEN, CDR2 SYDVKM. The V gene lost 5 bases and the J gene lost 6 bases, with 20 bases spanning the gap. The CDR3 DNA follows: TGTGCCAGCAGTCACCACGGGAGGGAATGGGCTCAGCCCCAGCATTTT. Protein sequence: CASSHHGREWAQPQHF.

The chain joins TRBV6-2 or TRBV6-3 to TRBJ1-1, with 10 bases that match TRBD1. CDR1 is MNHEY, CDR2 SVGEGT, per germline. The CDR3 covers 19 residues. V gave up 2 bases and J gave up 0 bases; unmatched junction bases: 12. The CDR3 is CASSYGDRGLPFMNTEAFF. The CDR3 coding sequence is TGTGCCAGCAGTTACGGGGACAGGGGACTGCCTTTTATGAACACTGAAGCTTTCTTT.

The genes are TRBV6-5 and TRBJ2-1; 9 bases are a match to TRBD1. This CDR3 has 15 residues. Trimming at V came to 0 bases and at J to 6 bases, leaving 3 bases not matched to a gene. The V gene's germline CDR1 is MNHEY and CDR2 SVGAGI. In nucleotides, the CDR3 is TGTGCCAGCAGTTACTCGGGGACAGGGAGCAATGAGCAGTTCTTC. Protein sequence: CASSYSGTGSNEQFF.

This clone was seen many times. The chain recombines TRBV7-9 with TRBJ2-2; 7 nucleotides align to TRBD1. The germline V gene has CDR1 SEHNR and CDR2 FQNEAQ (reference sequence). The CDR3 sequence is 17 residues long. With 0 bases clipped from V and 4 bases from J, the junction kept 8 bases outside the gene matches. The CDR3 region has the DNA TGTGCCAGCAGCTTAGCGCCCAGGGGGAGAAGCACCGGGGAGCTGTTTTTT. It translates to CASSLAPRGRSTGELFF.

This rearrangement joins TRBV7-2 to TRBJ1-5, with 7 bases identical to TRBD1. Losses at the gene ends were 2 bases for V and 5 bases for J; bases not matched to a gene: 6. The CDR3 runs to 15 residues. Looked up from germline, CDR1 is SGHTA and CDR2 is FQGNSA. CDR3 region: CASSLNAGGHQPQHF. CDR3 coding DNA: TGTGCCAGCAGCTTAAATGCAGGGGGTCATCAGCCCCAGCATTTT.

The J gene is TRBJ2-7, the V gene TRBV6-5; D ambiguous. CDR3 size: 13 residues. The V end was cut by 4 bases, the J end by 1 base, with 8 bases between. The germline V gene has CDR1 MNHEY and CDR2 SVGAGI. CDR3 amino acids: CASSSHLSYEQYV. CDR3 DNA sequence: TGTGCCAGCAGTTCCCACTTATCCTACGAGCAGTACGTC.

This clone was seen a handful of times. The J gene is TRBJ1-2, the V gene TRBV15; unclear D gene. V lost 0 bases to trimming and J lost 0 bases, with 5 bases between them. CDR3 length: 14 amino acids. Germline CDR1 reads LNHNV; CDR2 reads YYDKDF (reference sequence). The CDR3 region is CATSREIANYGYTF. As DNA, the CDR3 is TGTGCCACCAGCAGAGAAATCGCTAACTATGGCTACACCTTC.

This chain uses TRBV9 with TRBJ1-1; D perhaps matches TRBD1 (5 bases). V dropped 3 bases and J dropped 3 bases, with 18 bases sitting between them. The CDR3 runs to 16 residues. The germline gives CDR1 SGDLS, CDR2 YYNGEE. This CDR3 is CASSAGRVKGDTEAFF. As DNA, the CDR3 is TGTGCCAGCAGCGCGGGCAGGGTAAAAGGGGACACTGAAGCTTTCTTT.

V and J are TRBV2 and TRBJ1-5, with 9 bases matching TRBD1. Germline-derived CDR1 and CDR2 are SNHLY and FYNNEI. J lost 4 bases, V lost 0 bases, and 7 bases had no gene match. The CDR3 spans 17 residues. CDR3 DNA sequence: TGTGCCAGCAGTGAAGCGCTTCTACAGGGGGCAAATCAGCCCCAGCATTTT. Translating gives CASSEALLQGANQPQHF.

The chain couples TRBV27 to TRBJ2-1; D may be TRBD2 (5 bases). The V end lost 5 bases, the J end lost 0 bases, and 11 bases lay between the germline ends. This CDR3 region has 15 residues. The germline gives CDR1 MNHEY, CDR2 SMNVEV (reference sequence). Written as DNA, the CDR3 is TGTGCCAGCAGTCGAGGAGGTATCTCCTACAATGAGCAGTTCTTC. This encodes CASSRGGISYNEQFF.

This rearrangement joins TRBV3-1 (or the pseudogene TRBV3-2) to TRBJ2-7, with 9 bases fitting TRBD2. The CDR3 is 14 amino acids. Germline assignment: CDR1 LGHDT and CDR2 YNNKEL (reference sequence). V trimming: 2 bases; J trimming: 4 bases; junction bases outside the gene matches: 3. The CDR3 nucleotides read TGTGCCAGCAGCCAAAGCGGGGGGTTATACGAGCAGTACTTC. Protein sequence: CASSQSGGLYEQYF.

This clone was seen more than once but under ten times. The CDR3 bases are TGTGCCATGCCTGGACAGGGTAGAACAGATACGCAGTATTTT. Translating gives CAMPGQGRTDTQYF. The V call is TRBV7-9, the J call TRBJ2-3, with TRBD1 matching 8 bases. The J segment lost 3 bases and the V segment lost 10 bases, leaving 9 bases of the junction unmatched. Germline assignment: CDR1 SEHNR and CDR2 FQNEAQ (reference sequence). The CDR3 has 14 amino acids.

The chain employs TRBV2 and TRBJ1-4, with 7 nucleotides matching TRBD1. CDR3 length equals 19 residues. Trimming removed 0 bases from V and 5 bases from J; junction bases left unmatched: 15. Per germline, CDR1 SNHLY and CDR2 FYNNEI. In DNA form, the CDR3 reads TGTGCCAGCAGTGAAGCGCAAAGCAGAGACAGGGCAGCAAATGAAAAACTGTTTTTT. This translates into CASSEAQSRDRAANEKLFF.

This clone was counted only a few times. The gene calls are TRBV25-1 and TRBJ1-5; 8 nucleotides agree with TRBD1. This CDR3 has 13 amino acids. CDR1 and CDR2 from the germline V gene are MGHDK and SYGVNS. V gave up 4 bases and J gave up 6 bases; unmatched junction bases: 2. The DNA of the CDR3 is TGTGCCAGCAGTGGAGGACAGGGTCAGCCCCAGCATTTT. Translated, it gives CASSGGQGQPQHF.

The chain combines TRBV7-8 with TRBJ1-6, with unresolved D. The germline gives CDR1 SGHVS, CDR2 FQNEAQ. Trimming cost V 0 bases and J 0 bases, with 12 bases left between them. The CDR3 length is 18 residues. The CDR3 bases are TGTGCCAGCAGCTTAGCTGGCAGGAGGAGCTCCTATAATTCACCCCTCCACTTT. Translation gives CASSLAGRRSSYNSPLHF. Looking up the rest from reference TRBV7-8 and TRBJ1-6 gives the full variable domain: GAGVSQSPRYKVAKRGQDVALRCDPISGHVSLFWYQQALGQGPEFLTYFQNEAQLDKSGLPSDRFFAERPEGSVSTLKIQRTQQEDSAVYLCASSLAGRRSSYNSPLHFGNGTRLTVT.

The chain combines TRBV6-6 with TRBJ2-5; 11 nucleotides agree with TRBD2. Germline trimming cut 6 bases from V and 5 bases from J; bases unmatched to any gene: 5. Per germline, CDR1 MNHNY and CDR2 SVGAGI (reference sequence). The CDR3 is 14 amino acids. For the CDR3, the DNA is TGTGCCAGCAGCCCGGGACTAGCGGTGGAGACCCAGTACTTC. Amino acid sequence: CASSPGLAVETQYF.

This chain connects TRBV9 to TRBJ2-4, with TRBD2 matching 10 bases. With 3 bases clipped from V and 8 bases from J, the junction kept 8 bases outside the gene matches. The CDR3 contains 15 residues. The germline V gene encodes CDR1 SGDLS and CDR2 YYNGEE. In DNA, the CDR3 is TGTGCCAGCAGCGACCTTGGGACTAGCGACGACATTCAGTACTTC. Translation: CASSDLGTSDDIQYF.

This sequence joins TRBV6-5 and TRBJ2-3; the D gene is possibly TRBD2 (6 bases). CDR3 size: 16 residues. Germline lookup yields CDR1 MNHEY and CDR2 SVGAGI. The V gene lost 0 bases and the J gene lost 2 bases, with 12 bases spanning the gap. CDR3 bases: TGTGCCAGCAGTTACTCCGTAGGGGACTTCACAGATACGCAGTATTTT. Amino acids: CASSYSVGDFTDTQYF.

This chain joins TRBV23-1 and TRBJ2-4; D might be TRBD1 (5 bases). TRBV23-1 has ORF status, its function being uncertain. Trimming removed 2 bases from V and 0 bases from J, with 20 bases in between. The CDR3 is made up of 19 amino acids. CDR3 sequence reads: CASSQDCYPDRLAKNIQYF. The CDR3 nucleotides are TGCGCCAGCAGTCAAGATTGTTATCCCGACAGACTAGCCAAAAACATTCAGTACTTC.

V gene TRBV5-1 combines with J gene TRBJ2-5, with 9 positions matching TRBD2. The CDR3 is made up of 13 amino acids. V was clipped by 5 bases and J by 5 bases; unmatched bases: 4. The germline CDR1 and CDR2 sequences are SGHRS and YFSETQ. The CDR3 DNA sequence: TGCGCCAGCAGGGCGGGAGGGTTTGAGACCCAGTACTTC. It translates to CASRAGGFETQYF.